The clone carrying this T cell receptor beta chain was picked up a small number of times. With 0 bases clipped from V and 6 bases from J, the junction kept 5 bases outside the gene matches. Germline CDR1 reads GTSNPN; CDR2 reads SVGIG (reference sequence). The CDR3 runs 15 residues. These data originate in a study of blood T cell repertoires in COVID-19. At the level of the study: The United States, Italy and Spain provided the acute and convalescent COVID-19 samples. PBMCs, B-cell-depleted T cells, or T cells provided the cDNA or gDNA that made up the material.

Per the study methods: By means of reference gene primer amplification, nucleated cell counts were estimated. TCRdb's table, derived via immunoSEQ multiplex PCR, lists solely in-frame clones and lacks some. The V and J calls and the clone size are those of that table, but D and trimming were determined from the DNA. The data show approximately 160,000 clones, 70% to 90% seen once. The material sequenced was peripheral blood. The rearrangement uses TRBV30 and TRBJ2-1; 10 positions match TRBD2. The TCR sequence derives from a human donor in a cohort sampled during active COVID-19. The chain's CDR3 is CAWSVLSGGANEQFF. The DNA for the CDR3 is TGTGCCTGGAGTGTACTAAGCGGGGGGGCCAATGAGCAGTTCTTC.